This T cell receptor (beta chain) is drawn from a study of shared clonotypes between healthy human individuals. Study findings and constraints: Generation probabilities were higher for clonotypes shared across all four sorted-subset donors than for unshared ones. The small donor group covered limited genetic and exposure diversity. What naive subsets generally showed was a larger estimated richness than memory subsets showed.

Remarks on this clone: Antigen unknown.

Authors' methods: Sequence data from immunoSEQ were junction-only and lacked quality scores; consequently, filtering differed. This table comes from immunoSEQ multiplex PCR, and its TCRdb copy is limited to in-frame clones, with some not included. That table is the source of V, J and clone size, and D and trimming were worked out from the DNA. The sample includes under 600,000 clones, roughly 95% of them seen just once. CDR1 is SGHAT, CDR2 FQNNGV, per germline. The germline V and J ends were trimmed by 4 bases and 8 bases, with 17 bases remaining between them. CDR3 length: 14 amino acids. This receptor was taken from a woman in her 30s in good health. Sequencing was done on a sample of naive CD4+ T cells sorted from blood. Regarding subset: CD45RA+ positively selected. The chain uses TRBV11-2 and TRBJ1-2; D may be TRBD1 (6 bases). The chain's CDR3 is CASSSEGVSRGYTF. CDR3 sequence (DNA): TGTGCCAGCAGCTCGGAGGGGGTATCACGGGGCTACACCTTC.